This T cell receptor (beta chain) was observed in a study of blood T cell repertoires in COVID-19. Looking at the study overall: Acute and convalescent COVID-19 specimens originated in the United States, Italy and Spain. Nucleic acid was either cDNA or gDNA, and it came from T cells, B-cell-depleted T cells, or PBMCs.

With V trimmed by 4 bases and J by 6 bases, 3 bases remained unmatched. The CDR3 consists of 13 residues. Per the germline V gene, CDR1 is SGHRS and CDR2 is YFSETQ. Methods used by the authors: Quantification of nucleated cells was approximated via reference gene primer amplification. Produced via immunoSEQ multiplex PCR; TCRdb's table is partial and in-frame only. V and J calls and clone size are given by that table; D and trimming were obtained from the DNA. The table shows over 150,000 clones, with 75% to 80% occurring only once. V usage is TRBV5-1 and J usage is TRBJ2-4; 8 nucleotides line up with TRBD1. This clonotype originated in a man older than 75 with acute or convalescent COVID-19. The specimen sequenced was peripheral blood. In nucleotides, the CDR3 is TGCGCCAGCAGCGTCGGACAGGGAAACATTCAGTACTTC. Translating it yields CASSVGQGNIQYF.